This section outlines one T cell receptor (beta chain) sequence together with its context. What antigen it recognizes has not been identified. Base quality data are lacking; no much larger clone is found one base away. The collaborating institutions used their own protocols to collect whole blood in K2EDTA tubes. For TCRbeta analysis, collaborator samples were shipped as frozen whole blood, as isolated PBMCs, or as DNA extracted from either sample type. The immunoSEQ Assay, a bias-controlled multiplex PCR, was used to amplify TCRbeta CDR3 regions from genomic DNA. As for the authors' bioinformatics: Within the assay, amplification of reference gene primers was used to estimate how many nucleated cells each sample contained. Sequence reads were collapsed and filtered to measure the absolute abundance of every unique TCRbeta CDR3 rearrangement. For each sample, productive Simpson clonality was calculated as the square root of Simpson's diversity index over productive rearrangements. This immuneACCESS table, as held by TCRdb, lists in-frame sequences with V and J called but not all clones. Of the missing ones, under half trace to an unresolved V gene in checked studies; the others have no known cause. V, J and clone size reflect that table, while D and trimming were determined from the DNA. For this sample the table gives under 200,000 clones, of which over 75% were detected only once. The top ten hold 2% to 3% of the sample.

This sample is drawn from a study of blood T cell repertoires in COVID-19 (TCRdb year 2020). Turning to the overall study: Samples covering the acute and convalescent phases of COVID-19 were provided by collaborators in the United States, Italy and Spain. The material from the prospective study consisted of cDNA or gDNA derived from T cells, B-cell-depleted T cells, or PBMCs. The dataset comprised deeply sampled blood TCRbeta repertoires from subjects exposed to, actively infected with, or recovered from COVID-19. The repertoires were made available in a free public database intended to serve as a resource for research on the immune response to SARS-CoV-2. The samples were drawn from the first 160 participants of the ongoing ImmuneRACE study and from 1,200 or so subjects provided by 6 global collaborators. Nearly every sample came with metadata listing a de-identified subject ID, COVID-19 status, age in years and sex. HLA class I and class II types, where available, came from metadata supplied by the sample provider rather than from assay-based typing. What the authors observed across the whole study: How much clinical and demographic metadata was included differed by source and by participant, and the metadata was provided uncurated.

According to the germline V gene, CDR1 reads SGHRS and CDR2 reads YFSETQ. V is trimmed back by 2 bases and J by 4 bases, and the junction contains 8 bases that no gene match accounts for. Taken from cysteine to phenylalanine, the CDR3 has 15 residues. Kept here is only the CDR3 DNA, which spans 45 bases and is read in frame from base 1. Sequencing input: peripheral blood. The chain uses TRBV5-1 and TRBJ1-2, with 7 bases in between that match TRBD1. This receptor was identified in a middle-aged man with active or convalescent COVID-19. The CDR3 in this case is CASSFDGTVTYGYTF. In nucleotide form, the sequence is TGCGCCAGCAGCTTTGATGGGACAGTCACCTATGGCTACACCTTC. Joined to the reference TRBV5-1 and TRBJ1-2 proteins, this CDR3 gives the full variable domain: KAGVTQTPRYLIKTRGQQVTLSCSPISGHRSVSWYQQTPGQGLQFLFEYFSETQRNKGNFPGRFSGRQFSNSRSEMNVSTLELGDSALYLCASSFDGTVTYGYTFGSGTRLTVV.